The source of this T cell receptor beta chain is a study of blood T cell repertoires in COVID-19. Overall study context: Collection of acute and convalescent COVID-19 samples took place in the United States, Italy and Spain. Sample material is recorded as cDNA or gDNA derived from T cells, B-cell-depleted T cells, or PBMCs.

Original handling: Amplification of reference gene primers was used by the study to estimate nucleated cell counts. Clones were sequenced by immunoSEQ multiplex PCR, and TCRdb holds only the in-frame ones, with some missing. V, J and clone size are taken as reported in that table, and D and trimming were inferred from the DNA itself. This table holds roughly 300,000 clones, about 82% found once. From germline, CDR1 is LGHDT and CDR2 YNNKEL (reference sequence). V dropped 0 bases and J dropped 6 bases, with 6 bases sitting between them. This CDR3 region has 12 residues. The clonotype comes from a woman in her forties or fifties with acute or convalescent COVID-19. V gene TRBV3-1 (or the pseudogene TRBV3-2) combines with J gene TRBJ2-7; no firm D call. The sample was peripheral blood. The CDR3 nucleotides read TGTGCCAGCAGCCAAGATTGGAGCGAGCAGTACTTC. It yields the protein CASSQDWSEQYF.